These 28 T cell receptor beta chains share one sample of origin, sequenced in a study of cytomegalovirus exposure and HLA in healthy donors (dated by TCRdb to the late 2010s). Receptor amplification or capture employed the immunoSEQ multiplex PCR assay. For the multiplex PCR, a mixture combining 60 forward primers for TCR Vbeta segments and 13 reverse primers for TCR Jbeta segments was used. Here the immuneACCESS table is served through TCRdb, limited to in-frame sequences with V and J called. Missing clones are a known gap in these copies; in checked studies unresolved V genes cover under half, and the rest lacks a known reason. This sample is represented by 150,000 or so clones; roughly 80% of them were singletons. The ten largest clones capture roughly 7.8% of the sample. The specimen was PBMCs. The receptors were sampled from a woman in her thirties or forties in good health and CMV-seropositive.

V and J are TRBV19 and TRBJ2-3; no clear D gene. CDR3 length: 16 residues. The germline V gene encodes CDR1 LNHDA and CDR2 SQIVND (reference sequence). Trimming cost V 3 bases and J 2 bases, with 15 bases left between them. CDR3 residues: CASSMSGQINTDTQYF. CDR3 sequence (DNA): TGTGCCAGTAGTATGTCTGGCCAGATAAACACAGATACGCAGTATTTT.

This clone was recorded a few times. The chain carries TRBV6-6 and TRBJ1-2, with a weak D call TRBD1 (6 bases). V was trimmed by 4 bases and J by 6 bases, leaving 12 bases between them. Germline CDR1 and CDR2: MNHNY and SVGAGI (reference sequence). The CDR3 has 13 amino acids. The CDR3 region has the DNA TGTGCCAGCAGTTTCCGACAGGAGCATGGCTACACCTTC. Its protein product is CASSFRQEHGYTF.

This chain connects TRBV11-2 to TRBJ2-2, with no clear D. Per germline, CDR1 SGHAT and CDR2 FQNNGV. The length of the CDR3 is 14 residues. Trimming removed 5 bases at V and 7 bases at J, with 14 bases between. CDR3 loop: CASSPELDIGELFF. CDR3 bases: TGTGCCAGCAGCCCCGAGTTAGATATCGGGGAGCTGTTTTTT.

The rearrangement links TRBV5-6 to TRBJ1-1; 9 bases align to TRBD1. CDR1 SGHDT and CDR2 YYEEEE come from the germline V gene. The V and J ends lost 1 base and 7 bases, in that order; junction bases with no gene match: 8. This CDR3 has 15 residues. The CDR3 DNA sequence: TGTGCCAGCAGCTTGTATGTGACAGGGGGATTTGAAGCTTTCTTT. Its translation is CASSLYVTGGFEAFF. The variable domain in full, with the rest retrieved from reference TRBV5-6 and TRBJ1-1, is DAGVTQSPTHLIKTRGQQVTLRCSPKSGHDTVSWYQQALGQGPQFIFQYYEEEERQRGNFPDRFSGHQFPNYSSELNVNALLLGDSALYLCASSLYVTGGFEAFFGQGTRLTVV.

The CDR3 here is CASTDISGGWGGTGELFF. CDR3 DNA: TGCGCCAGTACCGACATATCAGGGGGCTGGGGAGGCACCGGGGAGCTGTTTTTT. The chain employs TRBV10-2 and TRBJ2-2; 8 nucleotides agree with TRBD1. Germline CDR1 reads WSHSY; CDR2 reads SAAADI. The trim removed 9 bases at V and 4 bases at J, leaving 19 bases unmatched. This CDR3 comprises 18 residues.

The rearrangement links TRBV5-6 to TRBJ2-3, with 9 bases lining up with TRBD2. The CDR3 contains 14 residues. Unmatched junction bases numbered 8, after V lost 4 bases and J lost 8 bases. Germline values: CDR1 SGHDT, CDR2 YYEEEE. The CDR3 here is CASSMREGLGTQYF. The CDR3 DNA sequence: TGTGCCAGCAGCATGCGGGAGGGCTTGGGTACGCAGTATTTT.

V gene TRBV7-9 combines with J gene TRBJ1-1; TRBD1 matches 7 bases. From germline, CDR1 is SEHNR and CDR2 FQNEAQ (reference sequence). V shed 2 bases and J 0 bases; nucleotides not matched to a gene: 3. CDR3 length: 15 residues. The CDR3 sequence: CASSLKGTVNTEAFF. CDR3 nucleotide sequence: TGTGCCAGCAGCTTAAAAGGGACAGTGAACACTGAAGCTTTCTTT.

The V gene is TRBV29-1, the J gene TRBJ1-2; possibly TRBD1 for D (5 bases). This CDR3 has 16 amino acids. Trimming removed 2 bases from V and 6 bases from J, with 22 bases in between. The germline gives CDR1 SQVTM, CDR2 ANQGSEA. CDR3 residues: CSVELTDAVRLDGYTF. Here the CDR3 DNA reads TGCAGCGTTGAACTGACAGATGCTGTGAGACTTGATGGCTACACCTTC.

This chain links TRBV28 with TRBJ2-1; 7 nucleotides align to TRBD1. Germline CDR1 and CDR2: MDHEN and SYDVKM. Trimming took 6 bases from V and 0 from J; bases not matched to a gene: 8. This CDR3 spans 16 amino acids. The CDR3 bases are TGTGCCAGCAGCCTACAGGGGACGAGCTCCTACAATGAGCAGTTCTTC. Its translation: CASSLQGTSSYNEQFF.

The chain is built from TRBV27 and TRBJ1-2; no reliable D call. V gave up 6 bases and J gave up 0 bases, with 11 bases separating them. This CDR3 spans 14 amino acids. Germline V gene sequence: CDR1 MNHEY, CDR2 SMNVEV (reference sequence). The DNA for the CDR3 is TGTGCCAGCAGCCCCAGGCAAGCTAACTATGGCTACACCTTC. This encodes CASSPRQANYGYTF.

The chain is built from TRBV11-2 and TRBJ1-2; TRBD1 agrees at 7 bases. V shed 5 bases and J 2 bases; nucleotides not matched to a gene: 11. Per the germline V gene, CDR1 is SGHAT and CDR2 is FQNNGV. The CDR3 spans 16 residues. The DNA for the CDR3 is TGTGCCAGCAGCCAAGGAACAGGGGCGGTGAACTATGGCTACACCTTC. This codes for CASSQGTGAVNYGYTF.

CDR3 in amino acids: CSVEVTGTGGDEQYF. CDR3 in DNA: TGCAGCGTTGAGGTAACCGGGACAGGGGGCGACGAGCAGTACTTC. This chain links TRBV29-1 with TRBJ2-5; 12 bases are shared with TRBD1. The J call is uncertain, as TRBJ2-7 better fits the DNA end. The CDR3 has 15 residues. CDR1 is SQVTM and CDR2 is ANQGSEA in the germline V gene.

There are a few counts of this clone. This chain joins TRBV5-5 and TRBJ2-1; 10 bases agree with TRBD2. The germline CDR1 and CDR2 sequences are SGHKS and YYEKEE (reference sequence). The CDR3 contains 14 residues. Trimming at V came to 10 bases and at J to 8 bases, leaving 12 bases not matched to a gene. The CDR3 DNA is TGTGCCGCAGGGAGGGGGCTAGCGGGAGATGAGCAGTTCTTC. This gives the protein CAAGRGLAGDEQFF.

The genes are TRBV27 and TRBJ2-7; 10 bases map to TRBD2. After removal of 3 bases from V and 6 bases from J, the junction contained 14 bases not matched to a gene. Germline V gives CDR1 MNHEY, CDR2 SMNVEV (reference sequence). This CDR3 spans 17 amino acids. CDR3 sequence: CASSFSQLAGVGGEQYF. The CDR3 DNA sequence: TGTGCCAGCAGTTTCTCTCAGCTAGCGGGAGTTGGAGGCGAGCAGTACTTC.

The CDR3 sequence is CASSIGHLNTGELFF. The CDR3 DNA reads TGTGCCAGTAGTATAGGACACTTGAACACCGGGGAGCTGTTTTTT. The chain couples TRBV19 to TRBJ2-2; the D is unclear. Between the trimmed V and J ends, which lost 1 base and 1 base, there was a span of 7 bases. The V gene's germline CDR1 is LNHDA and CDR2 SQIVND (reference sequence). The CDR3 totals 15 residues.

V and J are TRBV6-1 and TRBJ2-1, with no clear D. V was trimmed by 1 base and J by 10 bases, leaving 14 bases between them. The CDR3 consists of 14 residues. Germline V gene data show CDR1 as MNHNS and CDR2 as SASEGT. CDR3 DNA: TGTGCCAGCAGTGAAGGCCTAAGCGTTGTGGAGCAGTTCTTC. It yields the protein CASSEGLSVVEQFF.

V is TRBV9 and J is TRBJ2-3; TRBD1 is a possible D gene (6 bases). Germline values: CDR1 SGDLS, CDR2 YYNGEE. V was clipped by 0 bases and J by 0 bases, with 8 bases between them. CDR3 length equals 15 residues. DNA of the CDR3: TGTGCCAGCAGCGTAGCAACAGGGAGCACAGATACGCAGTATTTT. It codes for CASSVATGSTDTQYF.

The chain carries TRBV5-1 and TRBJ2-1, with 15 bases identical to TRBD2. The CDR3 totals 17 residues. Germline CDR1 reads SGHRS; CDR2 reads YFSETQ. V gave up 4 bases and J gave up 10 bases; unmatched junction bases: 12. DNA for the CDR3: TGCGCCAGCAGCCCGAGAGTCGGGACTAGCGGGAGGATAGAGCAGTTCTTC. Its protein product is CASSPRVGTSGRIEQFF.

The chain links TRBV19 to TRBJ2-7; D may be TRBD1 (6 bases). The CDR3 spans 13 residues. V lost 5 bases to trimming and J lost 7 bases, with 15 bases between them. The germline CDR1 and CDR2 sequences are LNHDA and SQIVND (reference sequence). CDR3: CASSLTYREEQYF. In nucleotides, the CDR3 is TGTGCCAGTAGTTTGACCTACAGGGAAGAGCAGTACTTC.

The chain uses TRBV19 and TRBJ2-7; 8 bases align to TRBD2. The CDR3 is 15 residues long. V shed 6 bases, J shed 3 bases, and the junction held 10 bases outside the gene matches. Germline V gene sequence: CDR1 LNHDA, CDR2 SQIVND (reference sequence). The CDR3 is CASSPSSGSLYEQYF. The CDR3 region has the DNA TGTGCCAGTAGCCCTTCGAGCGGGAGTCTCTACGAGCAGTACTTC.

The genes are TRBV10-2 and TRBJ2-5, with 7 bases that match TRBD2. CDR1 and CDR2 from the germline V gene are WSHSY and SAAADI. Germline trimming cut 8 bases from V and 0 bases from J; bases unmatched to any gene: 27. This CDR3 contains 21 residues. The CDR3 loop reads CASVPGRGVEAGPIHQETQYF. The DNA for the CDR3 is TGCGCCAGCGTCCCAGGGAGGGGAGTCGAAGCGGGGCCGATACACCAAGAGACCCAGTACTTC.

There are a few counts of this clone. The J gene is TRBJ2-5, the V gene TRBV5-1; TRBD1 agrees at 8 bases. CDR3 length equals 16 residues. The junction had 6 bases not matched to a gene; V was cut back by 0 bases and J by 2 bases. CDR1 and CDR2 from the germline V gene are SGHRS and YFSETQ. The CDR3 region is CASSLEDGTGQETQYF. The CDR3 DNA follows: TGCGCCAGCAGCTTGGAGGATGGGACAGGTCAAGAGACCCAGTACTTC.

The rearrangement links TRBV7-9 to TRBJ2-3; 7 nucleotides align to TRBD1. The J segment lost 0 bases and the V segment lost 6 bases, leaving 6 bases of the junction unmatched. CDR1 and CDR2 (germline): SEHNR, FQNEAQ (reference sequence). CDR3 length: 15 amino acids. The DNA of the CDR3 is TGTGCCAGCAGGAAGGGACAGAGAAGCACAGATACGCAGTATTTT. It encodes CASRKGQRSTDTQYF. Combining the CDR3 with reference TRBV7-9 and TRBJ2-3 gives the whole variable domain DTGVSQNPRHKITKRGQNVTFRCDPISEHNRLYWYRQTLGQGPEFLTYFQNEAQLEKSRLLSDRFSAERPKGSFSTLEIQRTEQGDSAMYLCASRKGQRSTDTQYFGPGTRLTVL.

The sample holds a few counts of this clone. The V call is TRBV30, the J call TRBJ1-2, with D tentatively TRBD1 (5 bases). V was trimmed by 0 bases and J by 8 bases, leaving 10 bases between them. This CDR3 has 12 residues. Germline V CDR1 and CDR2: GTSNPN, SVGIG (reference sequence). The CDR3 DNA reads as TGTGCCTGGAGTGTAGGGCAGGGAGGCTACACCTTC. Its translation: CAWSVGQGGYTF. The variable domain in full, completed from reference TRBV30 and TRBJ1-2, reads SQTIHQWPATLVQPVGSPLSLECTVEGTSNPNLYWYRQAAGRGLQLLFYSVGIGQISSEVPQNLSASRPQDRQFILSSKKLLLSDSGFYLCAWSVGQGGYTFGSGTRLTVV.

The rearrangement links TRBV6-6 to TRBJ1-2, with no clear D. Per germline, CDR1 MNHNY and CDR2 SVGAGI (reference sequence). Trimming left V 7 bases short and J 6 bases short, with 18 bases between. The CDR3 is made up of 14 amino acids. CDR3 in amino acids: CASTVTKDGDGYTF. The CDR3, as DNA: TGTGCCAGCACCGTGACTAAGGATGGGGATGGCTACACCTTC.

The rearrangement links TRBV29-1 to TRBJ2-1, with D perhaps matching TRBD2 (6 bases). The CDR3 contains 15 residues. V was pared by 3 bases and J by 4 bases, with 16 bases between. The germline CDR1 and CDR2 sequences are SQVTM and ANQGSEA. The CDR3 loop is CSVEDDRDSYNEQFF. The DNA for the CDR3 is TGCAGCGTTGAGGACGACCGGGACTCATACAATGAGCAGTTCTTC.

The chain has TRBV19 and TRBJ1-5; D may be TRBD1 (6 bases). Germline assignment: CDR1 LNHDA and CDR2 SQIVND (reference sequence). This CDR3 is 13 amino acids long. The germline V and J ends were trimmed by 4 bases and 7 bases, with 11 bases remaining between them. The CDR3 coding sequence is TGTGCCAGTAGTACCTCAGGGACACAGCCCCAGCATTTT. Amino acid sequence: CASSTSGTQPQHF.

The gene calls are TRBV12-2 and TRBJ1-3; TRBD1 is taken as the D call from the table, unchecked against the DNA. TRBV12-2 is tagged as a pseudogene. CDR3 length: 17 residues. CDR3 residues: CASRLEGTGGDGNTIYF. CDR3 nucleotides: TGTGCAAGTCGCTTAGAGGGGACAGGGGGCGATGGAAACACCATATATTTT.